The entry below describes one T cell receptor beta chain. What it recognizes is unknown. Each subset's genomic DNA was shared equally among a number of immunoSEQ plates. The method was immunoSEQ multiplex PCR; TCRdb's version includes in-frame clones alone and lacks a portion of them. The data hold around 1.4 million clones, with approximately 98.5% observed a single time. These data come from a study of shared clonotypes between healthy human individuals. The overall study: Each donor had three CD4 naive, three CD4 memory, two CD8 naive and one CD8 memory plate. Findings and limits, study-wide: Clonotype sharing among donors, it was expected, would be affected by sequencing depth.

With 6 bases clipped from V and 1 base from J, the junction kept 5 bases outside the gene matches. Germline V gives CDR1 KGHSH, CDR2 LQKENI. The CDR3 spans 14 residues. Those who donated, Caucasian adults without exception, all lived in Nashville, Tennessee. This clonotype was sampled from a man younger than 40 in good health. This chain joins TRBV18 and TRBJ1-1, with TRBD1 matching 7 bases. Specimen: naive CD4+ T cells sorted from blood. The subset denotes: CD45RA+ positively selected. The CDR3 here is CASSRGQWNTEAFF. The CDR3 coding sequence is TGTGCCAGCTCGAGGGGACAGTGGAACACTGAAGCTTTCTTT. Supplemented by reference TRBV18 and TRBJ1-1, the full variable domain reads NAGVMQNPRHLVRRRGQEARLRCSPMKGHSHVYWYRQLPEEGLKFMVYLQKENIIDESGMPKERFSAEFPKEGPSILRIQQVVRGDSAAYFCASSRGQWNTEAFFGQGTRLTVV.